This TCR beta chain comes out of a study of T-cell reconstitution after alpha-beta-depleted transplantation in children. Unique molecular identifiers were used to barcode this TCRbeta library. TCRdb ran MiXCR on the PCR reads and lists one entry per CDR3 protein. The sample consists of around 380,000 distinct CDR3 sequences, around 9.9% of them appearing once. The CDR3 extends over 15 amino acids. Trimming shortened V by 1 base and J by 4 bases, and 14 bases separated the two germline ends. This sequence was found in a human donor who donated a stem cell graft to a child with acute myeloid leukemia. Sequenced material: PBMCs from the stem cell graft donor, taken from the stem cell graft. This chain connects TRBV12-3 or TRBV12-4 to TRBJ2-7; possibly TRBD1 for D (5 bases). The CDR3 region is CASSLGGEPDYEQYV. The CDR3 DNA is TGTGCCAGCAGTTTAGGGGGCGAGCCGGATTACGAGCAGTACGTC.